A selection of T cell receptor beta chains follows, all from one sample in a study of response to subunit inactivated influenza vaccine. TCRdb re-called the RT-PCR reads through MiXCR, storing one row per CDR3 protein. Altogether about 530,000 distinct CDR3 sequences are present, 10% to 15% being singletons, with the ten largest covering 9.5% to 13%. The specimen comprised PBMCs from blood, sampled on the day of vaccination. The receptors here all came from a man between 50 and 59 years old who received an inactivated influenza vaccine. The CDR3 runs from the conserved cysteine through the conserved F or W. The order of the fields is D gene, J gene, clone size, V gene, CDR3 DNA, CDR3 protein. A D gene is named only where the DNA matches it firmly. Only part of the rows carry a size: once, few, many, or a class if the clone is expanded.

d_call: TRBD1
j_call: TRBJ2-2
clone_size: many
v_call: TRBV12-3/TRBV12-4
cdr3_nt: TGTGCCAGCAGGTACCGACAGGGGAAAATAAATGCCGGGGAGCTGTTTTTT
cdr3_aa: CASRYRQGKINAGELFF

d_call: .
j_call: TRBJ2-3
clone_size: .
v_call: TRBV10-3
cdr3_nt: TGTGCCATCAGTGAGGGCGGTGCAGATACGCAGTATTTT
cdr3_aa: CAISEGGADTQYF

d_call: .
j_call: TRBJ1-3
clone_size: few
v_call: TRBV12-3/TRBV12-4
cdr3_nt: TGTGCCAGCAGCTTCCGTCGAAACACCATATATTTT
cdr3_aa: CASSFRRNTIYF

d_call: .
j_call: TRBJ1-4
clone_size: many
v_call: TRBV3-1
cdr3_nt: TGTGCCAGCAGCCAAGGAGCGGCAACTAATGAAAAACTGTTTTTT
cdr3_aa: CASSQGAATNEKLFF

d_call: .
j_call: TRBJ2-7
clone_size: .
v_call: TRBV4-3
cdr3_nt: TGCGCCAGCAGCCAAGAACACCAGGGCACGGGGGAGCAGTACTTC
cdr3_aa: CASSQEHQGTGEQYF

d_call: TRBD1
j_call: TRBJ2-7
clone_size: few
v_call: TRBV28
cdr3_nt: TGTGCCAGCAGTTTCCGTTTTCCGGGACAGAACTCCTACGAGCAGTACTTC
cdr3_aa: CASSFRFPGQNSYEQYF

d_call: .
j_call: TRBJ1-3
clone_size: few
v_call: TRBV5-5
cdr3_nt: TGTGCCAGCAGCTCGAAGGGAAACACCATATATTTT
cdr3_aa: CASSSKGNTIYF

d_call: .
j_call: TRBJ2-2
clone_size: .
v_call: TRBV6-2/TRBV6-3
cdr3_nt: TGTGCCAGCAGTTTGTTCGTTGGGGTTCTAACGAACACCGGGGAGCTGTTTTTT
cdr3_aa: CASSLFVGVLTNTGELFF

d_call: .
j_call: TRBJ2-3
clone_size: many
v_call: TRBV9
cdr3_nt: TGTGCCAGCGGGACGGGGTTTGCTAGCACAGATACGCAGTATTTT
cdr3_aa: CASGTGFASTDTQYF

d_call: .
j_call: TRBJ1-1
clone_size: few
v_call: TRBV11-2
cdr3_nt: TGTGCCAGCAGCTTAGTGGAGGGCATGAACACTGAAGCTTTCTTT
cdr3_aa: CASSLVEGMNTEAFF

d_call: .
j_call: TRBJ2-5
clone_size: few
v_call: TRBV7-9
cdr3_nt: TGTGCCAGCAGCTTAGTTCCAGGGGGGTATGAGACCCAGTACTTC
cdr3_aa: CASSLVPGGYETQYF

d_call: TRBD2
j_call: TRBJ2-2
clone_size: .
v_call: TRBV29-1
cdr3_nt: TGCAGCGTCCCCCGGGGGGATTATAACACCGGGGAGCTGTTTTTT
cdr3_aa: CSVPRGDYNTGELFF

d_call: TRBD1
j_call: TRBJ2-1
clone_size: .
v_call: TRBV4-2
cdr3_nt: TGTGCCAGCAGCCAAGTTTCCCGGACAGGGGGCTACAATGAGCAGTTCTTC
cdr3_aa: CASSQVSRTGGYNEQFF

d_call: .
j_call: TRBJ2-3
clone_size: .
v_call: TRBV5-5
cdr3_nt: TGTGCCAGCAGAGTAGCACAACTAGGGGGTGATACGCAGTATTTT
cdr3_aa: CASRVAQLGGDTQYF

d_call: TRBD1
j_call: TRBJ2-3
clone_size: few
v_call: TRBV20-1
cdr3_nt: TGCAGTGCCTACCCCGACAGGGGCGCTAGCACAGATACGCAGTATTTT
cdr3_aa: CSAYPDRGASTDTQYF

d_call: .
j_call: TRBJ2-1
clone_size: .
v_call: TRBV3-1
cdr3_nt: TGTGCCAGCAGCCTCCGAAGGACTGATTCCTACAATGACCAGTTCTTC
cdr3_aa: CASSLRRTDSYNDQFF

d_call: .
j_call: TRBJ2-3
clone_size: many
v_call: TRBV20-1
cdr3_nt: TGCAGTGCTAGAGTTCCTGGATTATCAGATACGCAGTATTTT
cdr3_aa: CSARVPGLSDTQYF

d_call: .
j_call: TRBJ2-3
clone_size: few
v_call: TRBV5-1
cdr3_nt: TGCGCCAGCAGCTTGATGGCTGTCTTAACAGATACGCAGTATTTT
cdr3_aa: CASSLMAVLTDTQYF

d_call: TRBD2
j_call: TRBJ2-3
clone_size: few
v_call: TRBV11-3
cdr3_nt: TGTGCCAGCAGCTCACTGCGGAAGCCGGGACTAGAATCACCCGGCGCAGATACGCAGTATTTT
cdr3_aa: CASSSLRKPGLESPGADTQYF

d_call: TRBD2
j_call: TRBJ2-2
clone_size: few
v_call: TRBV7-9
cdr3_nt: TGTGCCAGCAGCTTAGCTAGCGGGATCAACACCGGGGAGCTGTTTTTT
cdr3_aa: CASSLASGINTGELFF

d_call: .
j_call: TRBJ2-1
clone_size: many
v_call: TRBV7-8
cdr3_nt: TGTGCCAGCAGCTTAGATGCAGGTCAGGGCTTTGAGCAGTTCTTC
cdr3_aa: CASSLDAGQGFEQFF

d_call: TRBD2
j_call: TRBJ2-3
clone_size: many
v_call: TRBV20-1
cdr3_nt: TGCAGTGCTAGAGATAGGAGCGGGGGGGCCACTGATACGCAGTATTTT
cdr3_aa: CSARDRSGGATDTQYF

d_call: .
j_call: TRBJ2-1
clone_size: few
v_call: TRBV27
cdr3_nt: TGTGCCAGCAGTTTGCGAGGGGCTTATGAGCAGTTCTTC
cdr3_aa: CASSLRGAYEQFF

d_call: TRBD1
j_call: TRBJ1-2
clone_size: many
v_call: TRBV12-3/TRBV12-4
cdr3_nt: TGTGCCAGCAGTCCATCCGGGGGGACAGCACCATATGGCTACACCTTC
cdr3_aa: CASSPSGGTAPYGYTF